The T cell receptor delta chain described here comes from a study of gamma-delta T cells after stem cell transplantation. Trimming removed 1 base from V and 1 base from J; junction bases left unmatched: 11. Germline V gene sequence: CDR1 GEAIGNYY, CDR2 EKD. The CDR3 length is 18 residues. In its sample, this clone ranks as medium-sized. TCRdb re-called clones from the RT-PCR reads using CATT. The data hold some 10,000 delta-chain clones, with 1% to 1.5% observed a single time. This receptor was obtained from a human donor. It is not recorded whose cells these are; they may come from a transplant donor. This chain joins TRDV2 and TRDJ1; 10 bases map to TRDD3. The sequenced material came from gamma-delta T cells. CDR3 sequence: CACDTVLGGYGSTDKLIF. CDR3 coding DNA: TGTGCCTGTGACACTGTACTCGGGGGATACGGGTCCACCGATAAACTCATCTTT.